This T cell receptor (beta chain) was recorded in a study of blood T cells in healthy people across ages. Of note for this clonotype: Its target is unknown.

Study outcomes and limitations: Unsorted PBMCs ruled out conclusive naive versus antigen-experienced comparison. Higher diversity and more naive CD4+ cells were features of long-lived donors, compared to aged donors.

Then a second PCR, running roughly 6 to 11 cycles, was carried out with a sample-barcoded 5' primer and a J-beta primer mix. Every sample gave at least 2.5 million paired-end reads containing CDR3. TCRdb redid the calling of the 5' RACE reads with MiXCR, one entry per CDR3 protein. The sample has about 1.4 million distinct CDR3 sequences, approximately 63% seen once. After removal of 5 bases from V and 6 bases from J, the junction contained 7 bases not matched to a gene. This CDR3 contains 14 residues. In germline, CDR1 is SEHNR, CDR2 FQNEAQ (reference sequence). Total RNA, at least 5.5 micrograms per sample, came from PBMCs.

The source of this sequence is a man younger than 35 in good health. Sample: blood. The rearrangement joins TRBV7-9 to TRBJ2-1; TRBD2 aligns across 7 bases. The CDR3 nucleotides read TGTGCCAGCAGCCCATACGGACTAGGCAATGAGCAGTTCTTC. This sequence encodes CASSPYGLGNEQFF.